This TCR beta chain was captured by sequencing in a study of CD8+ T cells in alopecia areata. Across the study: A 6-month period off drug followed tofacitinib, which lasted 6 to 18 months.

Study conclusions and caveats: Whereas mice showed it more clearly, TCR sharing across patients was murkier, possibly because of HLA. Relative to normal scalp, lesional scalp, especially alopecia totalis/universalis, showed higher clonality.

CDR3 size: 14 residues. CDR1 MNHEY and CDR2 SVGAGI come from the germline V gene. Losses at the gene ends were 4 bases for V and 0 bases for J; bases not matched to a gene: 2. About this clone itself: What it recognizes is unknown.

Following RNA extraction, reverse transcription yielded cDNA that acted as the sequencing template. Data came from immunoSEQ multiplex PCR; TCRdb stores just in-frame clones and leaves some out. Counted here are 150,000 or so clones, less than 75% occurring once; the ten biggest clones make up roughly an eighth. Obtained from alopecia areata patients were lesional scalp punch biopsies along with peripheral blood. The rearrangement uses TRBV6-5 and TRBJ2-7; 8 bases match TRBD1. The source was CD8+ T cells sorted from blood, collected at week 0. The sequence was obtained from a human donor with alopecia areata. The CDR3 loop reads CASSWGTGSYEQYF. DNA of the CDR3: TGTGCCAGCAGTTGGGGGACAGGCTCCTACGAGCAGTACTTC.